The entry that follows covers one T cell receptor beta chain sequence. This clonotype is classified as medium-sized (0.01 to 0.1%). Its antigen remains unidentified. Base quality data are lacking; no much larger clone is found one base away. The data are from a study of human T cells and chemical hapten exposure (dated by TCRdb to the early 2020s). In the study overall: For sensitization, 2% DPC in acetone was applied to a roughly 2 cm by roughly 2 cm area of upper inner arm skin. Patients additionally received weekly therapeutic DPC doses to the scalp throughout the roughly 25-week study period. Patch tests used Finn chambers with 0.01% DPC on the upper back, scored after 6 days by International Contact Dermatitis Research Group standards. The patient cohort, mostly female, included alopecia areata with under or over 50% scalp involvement, alopecia totalis and alopecia universalis. Libraries were combined into a pool for sequencing, and differences in TCR yield between samples came mainly from small differences in library volumes within the pool. This study followed changes in the peripheral blood TCR repertoire in vivo during primary and secondary sensitization of alopecia patients to the hapten diphenylcyclopropenone (DPC). Blood samples were taken from patients before sensitization (week 0) and at 2, 6 and about 24 weeks after DPC sensitization. Blood for TCR sequencing was provided by twenty-nine alopecia patients at one to four time points (pre-sensitization, 2, 6 and 24 weeks). Paper-wide results and their limitations: DPC sensitization did not change the number of TCRs with a frequency above 1 in 1000, and there was no evidence of changes in global repertoire structure. Repeated subsampling changed both the strength of the expansion versus patch-test correlation and the threshold at which that correlation became significant. Because every patient had alopecia, a presumed autoimmune disease, the patients' immune response might differ from that of healthy individuals. Expanded TCRs formed significantly more large CDR3 similarity clusters than pre-sensitization or healthy control sets, consistent with antigen-driven responses. The number of PT1 expanded TCRs positively correlated with patch test score, significant at thresholds 8, 16 and 32 but not 4.

The CDR3, from cysteine to phenylalanine, totals 13 residues. Here the CDR3 DNA is all that survives: 39 bases in frame from base 1. Deletion took 3 bases off V and 4 bases off J, with a span of 7 bases between the germline ends. Receptor libraries were prepared by RACE. The sequencer was a NextSeq 500. During library preparation, unique molecular identifiers were attached to individual cDNA molecules so that TCRs could be counted in a quantitative, reproducible way. From each blood RNA sample, both TCR alpha and TCR beta chains were sequenced. The source study handled its data this way. The median number of TCRs per sample was approximately 98,000, ranging from about 23,224 to 700,000. V, J and CDR3 annotation of the TCR reads was performed with the Decombinator software suite. To make PS versus PT1 abundance plots, every sample was subsampled to the same number of TCRs (28,000). Expanded TCRs were defined as absent before sensitization and observed at least eight times at the 2-week time point. TCRdb handled the public reads itself, with Q25 trimming in fastp and clone calling in MiXCR, and kept productive beta chains. Duplicate CDR3 protein sequences are folded into a single record with the most common DNA and genes. The V and J calls shown here were made by TCRdb, not taken from the authors' results. Present in this sample are roughly 100,000 distinct CDR3 sequences, 12% of which were seen just once. Over 1.5% of the sample rests with the top ten.

Reading the label with the study, this specimen's time point is: pre-sensitization, week 0. The sample's treatment or condition, from its label and the paper: therapeutic diphenylcyclopropenone sensitization with weekly scalp DPC. Blood at each patch-test visit was drawn before the patch test was applied. Eligible patients were aged 18 to 70, diagnosed with alopecia, deemed suitable for DPC therapy, and excluded if pregnant. Total RNA was extracted from unfractionated whole blood that had been collected in Tempus Blood RNA tubes. This specimen was whole blood, taken in connection with sensitization to the hapten diphenylcyclopropenone (DPC). The chain employs TRBV12-3 or TRBV12-4 and TRBJ1-5; confidence is insufficient to name the D gene. The sequence was obtained from a woman aged 50 to 60 with alopecia areata. Some clones in this sample may be carry-over from other donors' samples. The CDR3 corresponds to CASSLAENQPQHF. The DNA sequence is TGTGCCAGCAGTTTGGCAGAGAATCAGCCCCAGCATTTT.